Reported below is one TCR beta chain. The sample originates from a study of cytomegalovirus exposure and HLA in healthy donors. Unrecorded immune exposure was likely among donors, who were nominally healthy when sampled. 13 Jbeta primers and 60 Vbeta primers were used for the PCR. The authors' processing: About 9.9 million shared chains were among approximately 87 million unique TCR beta chains counted in a later analysis. Profiled with immunoSEQ multiplex PCR; TCRdb holds only in-frame clones, not every one. From that table come the V and J calls and clone size; the DNA was used to work out D and trimming. Of about 120,000 clones in the sample, approximately 79% were seen once. The germline gives CDR1 MNHEY, CDR2 SVGAGI. Deletions cut 2 bases from V and 4 bases from J, with 3 bases between. The CDR3 contains 11 residues.

This clonotype originated in a man in his thirties or forties in good health and CMV-seronegative. The specimen was PBMCs. The V gene is TRBV6-5, the J gene TRBJ2-7; unclear D gene. The DNA of the CDR3 is TGTGCCAGCAGTTACCCATACGAGCAGTACTTC. This codes for CASSYPYEQYF.